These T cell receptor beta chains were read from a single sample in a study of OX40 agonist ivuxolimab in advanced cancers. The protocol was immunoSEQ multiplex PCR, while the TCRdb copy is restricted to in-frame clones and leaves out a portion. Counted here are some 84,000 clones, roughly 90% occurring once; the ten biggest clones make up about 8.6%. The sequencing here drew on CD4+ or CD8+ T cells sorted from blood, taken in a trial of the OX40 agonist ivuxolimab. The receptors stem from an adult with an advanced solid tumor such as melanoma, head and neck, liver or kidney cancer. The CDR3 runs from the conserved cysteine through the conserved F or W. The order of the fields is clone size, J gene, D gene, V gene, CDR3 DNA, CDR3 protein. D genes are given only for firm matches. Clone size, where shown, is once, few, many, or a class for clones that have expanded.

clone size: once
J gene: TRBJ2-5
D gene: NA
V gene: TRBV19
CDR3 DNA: TGTGCCAGTAGTAAAGGGGGTCCGGGGGTGGAGACCCAGTACTTC
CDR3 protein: CASSKGGPGVETQYF

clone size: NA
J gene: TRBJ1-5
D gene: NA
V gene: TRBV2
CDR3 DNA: TGTGCCAGCAGTGAGGGCTATCAGCCCCAGCATTTT
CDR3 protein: CASSEGYQPQHF

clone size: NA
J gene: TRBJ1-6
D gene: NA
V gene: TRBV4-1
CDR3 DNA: TGCGCCAGCAGCCACGGAAGAAATGATAATTCACCCCTCCACTTT
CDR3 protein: CASSHGRNDNSPLHF

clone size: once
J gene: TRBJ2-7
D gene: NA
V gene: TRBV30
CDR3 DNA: TGTGCCTGGAGCCTTCCGCCATCCGAGCAGTACTTC
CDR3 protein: CAWSLPPSEQYF

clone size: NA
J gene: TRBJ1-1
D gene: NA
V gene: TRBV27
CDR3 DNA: TGTGCCAGCAGTTTAGGAGGAGGGGCTGAAGCTTTCTTT
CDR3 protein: CASSLGGGAEAFF

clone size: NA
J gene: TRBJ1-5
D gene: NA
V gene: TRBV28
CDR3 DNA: TGTGCCAGCAGTTTAGACGGGGCAGGGGGCAATCAGCCCCAGCATTTT
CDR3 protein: CASSLDGAGGNQPQHF

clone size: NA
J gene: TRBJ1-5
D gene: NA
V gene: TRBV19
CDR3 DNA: TGTGCCAGTAGTATACCAGGGCAGGGAGGTCAGCCCCAGCATTTT
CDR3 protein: CASSIPGQGGQPQHF

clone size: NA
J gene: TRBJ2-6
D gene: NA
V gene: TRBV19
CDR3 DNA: TGTGCCATTCTCTCTGGGGCCAACGTCCTGACTTTC
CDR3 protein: CAILSGANVLTF

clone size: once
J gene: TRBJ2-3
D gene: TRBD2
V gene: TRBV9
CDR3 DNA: TGTGCCAGCAGACCTAGCGGGCTTCCAGATACGCAGTATTTT
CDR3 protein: CASRPSGLPDTQYF

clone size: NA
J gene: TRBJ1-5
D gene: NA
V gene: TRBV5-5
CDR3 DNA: TGTGCCAGCAGCTTGACTAGCAATCAGCCCCAGCATTTT
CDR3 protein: CASSLTSNQPQHF

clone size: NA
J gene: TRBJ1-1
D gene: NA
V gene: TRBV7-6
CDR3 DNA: TGTGCCAGCAGCTTGGGGGGCAGGGCGGGCACTGAAGCTTTCTTT
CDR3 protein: CASSLGGRAGTEAFF

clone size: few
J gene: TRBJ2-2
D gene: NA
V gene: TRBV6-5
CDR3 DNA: TGTGCCAGCAGTTACGGCGGGGATCGGGGCGGGGAGCTGTTTTTT
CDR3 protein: CASSYGGDRGGELFF

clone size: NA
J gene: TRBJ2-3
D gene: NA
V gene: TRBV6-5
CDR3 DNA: TGTGCCAGCAGTTACAGGGCTAAAATGGCAGATACGCAGTATTTT
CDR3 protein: CASSYRAKMADTQYF

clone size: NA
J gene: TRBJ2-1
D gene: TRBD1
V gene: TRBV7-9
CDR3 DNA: TGTGCCAGCAGCCCTAGCTCGACAGGGTCGTGGAATGAGCAGTTCTTC
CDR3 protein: CASSPSSTGSWNEQFF

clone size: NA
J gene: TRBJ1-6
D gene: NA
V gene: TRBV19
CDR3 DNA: TGTGCCAGTAGTATTAGGGAGGAAGTCATTTCACCCCTCCACTTT
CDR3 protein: CASSIREEVISPLHF

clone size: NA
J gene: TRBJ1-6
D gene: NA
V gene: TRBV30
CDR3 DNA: TGTGCCTGGAAAGGGATTAATTCACCCCTCCACTTT
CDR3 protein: CAWKGINSPLHF

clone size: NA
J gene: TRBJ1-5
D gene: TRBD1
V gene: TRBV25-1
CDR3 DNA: TGTGCCAGCAGTTCGGGACAGGGGCTTAATCAGCCCCAGCATTTT
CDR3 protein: CASSSGQGLNQPQHF

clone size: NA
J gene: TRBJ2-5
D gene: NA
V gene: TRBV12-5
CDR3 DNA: TGTGCTTGCAGAAGTGGGTTGCCGGGGGAGACCCAGTACTTC
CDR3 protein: CACRSGLPGETQYF

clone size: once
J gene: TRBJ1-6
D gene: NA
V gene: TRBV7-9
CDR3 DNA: TGTGCCAGCAGCTCGAGGACAGCATATAATTCACCCCTCCACTTT
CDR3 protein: CASSSRTAYNSPLHF

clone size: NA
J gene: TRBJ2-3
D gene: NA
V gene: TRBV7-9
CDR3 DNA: TGTGCCAGCAGCTTAGCCTTCAGGGAGTATACGCAGTATTTT
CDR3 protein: CASSLAFREYTQYF

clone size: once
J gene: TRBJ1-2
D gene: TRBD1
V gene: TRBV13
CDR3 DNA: TGTGCCAGCAGCCTAACAGGGGAAGGTGGCTACACCTTC
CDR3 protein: CASSLTGEGGYTF

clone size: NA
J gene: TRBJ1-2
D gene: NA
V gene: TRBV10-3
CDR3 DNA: TGTGCCATGGCGGGGGATTTACAGGGATGGGGCTATGGCTACACCTTC
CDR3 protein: CAMAGDLQGWGYGYTF

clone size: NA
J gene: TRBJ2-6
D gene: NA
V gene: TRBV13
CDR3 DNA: TGTGCCAGCAGCTTAGCCTACCGGGACATCCGCTCTGGGGCCAACGTCCTGACTTTC
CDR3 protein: CASSLAYRDIRSGANVLTF

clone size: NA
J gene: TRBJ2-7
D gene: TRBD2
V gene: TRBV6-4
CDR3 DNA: TGTGCCAGCAGTTACTCGACTAGCGGGGGGGCCGAGCAGTACTTC
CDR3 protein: CASSYSTSGGAEQYF

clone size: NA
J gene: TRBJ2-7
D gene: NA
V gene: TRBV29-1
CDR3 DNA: TGCAGCCCCGGGGACGGGCAATCCTACGAGCAGTACTTC
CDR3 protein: CSPGDGQSYEQYF

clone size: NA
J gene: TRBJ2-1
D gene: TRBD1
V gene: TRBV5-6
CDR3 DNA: TGTGCCAGCAGCTCAGGGGGCTCGTGGGGGAATGAGCAGTTCTTC
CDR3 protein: CASSSGGSWGNEQFF